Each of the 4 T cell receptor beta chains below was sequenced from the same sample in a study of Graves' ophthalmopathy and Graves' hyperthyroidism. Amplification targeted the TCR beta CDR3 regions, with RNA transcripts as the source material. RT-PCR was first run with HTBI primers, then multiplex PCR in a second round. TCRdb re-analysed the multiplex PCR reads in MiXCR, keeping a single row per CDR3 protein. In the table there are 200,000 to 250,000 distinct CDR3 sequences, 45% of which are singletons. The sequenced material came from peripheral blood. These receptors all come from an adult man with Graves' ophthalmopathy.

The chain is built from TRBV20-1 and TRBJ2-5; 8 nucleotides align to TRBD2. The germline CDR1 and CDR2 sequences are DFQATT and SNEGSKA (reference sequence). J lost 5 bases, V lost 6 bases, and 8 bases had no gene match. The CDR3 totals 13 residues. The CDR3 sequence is CSAGRGVGETQYF. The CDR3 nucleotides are TGCAGTGCGGGGCGGGGGGTCGGGGAGACCCAGTACTTC.

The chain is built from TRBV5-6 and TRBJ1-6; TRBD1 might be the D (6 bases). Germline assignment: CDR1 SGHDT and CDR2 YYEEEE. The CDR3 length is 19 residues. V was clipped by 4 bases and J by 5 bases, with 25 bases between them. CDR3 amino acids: CASSPGDRTIIADNSPLHF. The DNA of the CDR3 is TGTGCCAGCAGCCCCGGTGACAGGACCATCATCGCGGATAATTCACCCCTCCACTTT.

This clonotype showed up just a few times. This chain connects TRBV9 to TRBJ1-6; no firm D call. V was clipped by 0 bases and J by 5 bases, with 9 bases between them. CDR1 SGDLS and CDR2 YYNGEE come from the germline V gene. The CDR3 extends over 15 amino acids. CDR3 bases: TGTGCCAGCAGCGTAGCTACTGGGGATAATTCACCCCTCCACTTT. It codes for CASSVATGDNSPLHF.

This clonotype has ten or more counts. The chain's CDR3 is CASSLTGDEQYF. The CDR3 bases are TGTGCCAGCAGCTTAACGGGGGACGAGCAGTACTTC. V and J are TRBV7-9 and TRBJ2-7; D is perhaps TRBD2 (6 bases). CDR1 is SEHNR and CDR2 is FQNEAQ in the germline V gene (reference sequence). V gave up 2 bases and J gave up 5 bases, with 7 bases separating them. The CDR3 consists of 12 residues. Looking up the rest from reference TRBV7-9 and TRBJ2-7 gives the full variable domain: DTGVSQNPRHKITKRGQNVTFRCDPISEHNRLYWYRQTLGQGPEFLTYFQNEAQLEKSRLLSDRFSAERPKGSFSTLEIQRTEQGDSAMYLCASSLTGDEQYFGPGTRLTVT.